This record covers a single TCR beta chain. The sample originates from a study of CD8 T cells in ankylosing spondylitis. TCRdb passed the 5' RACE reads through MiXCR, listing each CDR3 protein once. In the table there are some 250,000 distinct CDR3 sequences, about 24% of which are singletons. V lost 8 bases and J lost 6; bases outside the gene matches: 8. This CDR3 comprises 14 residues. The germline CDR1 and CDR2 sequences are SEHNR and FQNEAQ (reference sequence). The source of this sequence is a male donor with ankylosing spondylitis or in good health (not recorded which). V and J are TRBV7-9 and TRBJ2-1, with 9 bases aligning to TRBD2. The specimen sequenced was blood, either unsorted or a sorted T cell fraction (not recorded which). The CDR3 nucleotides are TGTGCCAGCGGGCAGAGGCGGGGGGGCAATGAGCAGTTCTTC. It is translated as CASGQRRGGNEQFF.